This TCR beta chain was observed in a study of blood T cell repertoires in COVID-19. Study summary: COVID-19 samples, acute and convalescent, were from the United States, Italy and Spain. The cDNA or gDNA used as material had been derived from T cells, B-cell-depleted T cells, or PBMCs.

In germline, CDR1 is MNHEY, CDR2 SMNVEV (reference sequence). Trimming removed 3 bases from V and 6 bases from J; junction bases left unmatched: 9. The CDR3 sequence is 15 residues long. Original processing notes: Quantification of nucleated cells was approximated via reference gene primer amplification. Assay used: immunoSEQ multiplex PCR; TCRdb lists only in-frame clones, some missing. The V and J calls and clone size are taken from that table; D and trimming were inferred from the DNA. The sample has under 8,500 clones; approximately 84% are singletons. Sequenced material: peripheral blood. The rearrangement uses TRBV27 and TRBJ2-3, with 7 bases that match TRBD2. This receptor was taken from a human donor with active COVID-19. The donor label of this sample is uncertain. The CDR3 spells CASSLWEGVPDTQYF. The CDR3 DNA reads as TGTGCCAGCAGTTTGTGGGAGGGCGTCCCCGATACGCAGTATTTT.